What follows are 8 T cell receptor beta chains derived from one specimen sequenced in a study of molecular identifiers for immune sequencing clone quantification. Each CDR3 protein is one row after TCRdb ran MiXCR on the PCR reads. The table includes 35,000 or so distinct CDR3 sequences, approximately 19% detected once. The sample comprised naive CD8+ T cells from blood, with Jurkat cell RNA spiked in. Subset specified: FACS-sorted CD8+CD4-CCR7+CD45RA+ naive T cells. The receptors originated from a human donor in good health. Some libraries in this study had Jurkat cell RNA spiked in.

J is TRBJ2-1 and V is TRBV24-1; maybe TRBD2 (6 bases). V was cut by 5 bases and J by 10 bases, with 17 bases left in between. CDR1 KGHDR and CDR2 SFDVKD come from the germline V gene. The length of the CDR3 is 14 residues. CDR3 sequence (DNA): TGTGCCACCAGTGGGCAGGGCATGGGAGGCGAGCAGTTCTTC. Its protein product is CATSGQGMGGEQFF.

Note on this clonotype: The junction departs from the called germline gene at one end, perhaps through a read error. The rearrangement joins TRBV7-8 to TRBJ1-1; 8 bases are shared with TRBD1. Germline V lookup: CDR1 SGHVS, CDR2 FQNEAQ. The CDR3 runs 15 residues. The CDR3 loop reads CASSSWTGMYTEAFF. The CDR3 nucleotides are TGTGCCAGCAGCTCCTGGACAGGGATGTACACTGAGGCTTTCTTT. Combining the CDR3 with reference TRBV7-8 and TRBJ1-1 gives the whole variable domain GAGVSQSPRYKVAKRGQDVALRCDPISGHVSLFWYQQALGQGPEFLTYFQNEAQLDKSGLPSDRFFAERPEGSVSTLKIQRTQQEDSAVYLCASSSWTGMYTEAFFGQGTRLTVV.

Points on this clonotype: With a much larger clone just one base away, this may be a read error. The chain has TRBV6-2 or TRBV6-3 and TRBJ2-5; a possible D gene is TRBD1 (6 bases). This CDR3 is built from 15 residues. Germline V gene sequence: CDR1 MNHEY, CDR2 SVGEGT. V gave up 5 bases and J gave up 10 bases, with 23 bases separating them. CDR3 in amino acids: CASSQITGSSVIQYF. CDR3 bases: TGTGCCAGCAGTCAAATAACAGGGTCCTCCGTTATCCAGTACTTC.

This clonotype occurred many times. The chain uses TRBV5-1 and TRBJ2-1; 9 bases map to TRBD1. The CDR3 consists of 18 residues. V was pared by 4 bases and J by 0 bases, with 11 bases of the junction left unmatched. Germline V gene data show CDR1 as SGHRS and CDR2 as YFSETQ. CDR3 in amino acids: CASSPRKTGGSSYNEQFF. CDR3 bases: TGCGCCAGCAGCCCGCGCAAAACAGGGGGCAGCTCCTACAATGAGCAGTTCTTC.

The table lists this clonotype with many counts. J is TRBJ1-1 and V is TRBV20-1; D perhaps matches TRBD1 (5 bases). The CDR3 has 15 amino acids. The germline CDR1 and CDR2 sequences are DFQATT and SNEGSKA (reference sequence). V was pared by 3 bases and J by 9 bases, with 23 bases between. CDR3 nucleotide sequence: TGCAGTGCTAGCATCCACGACGTCGACCCAGGGAAAGCTTTCTTT. This encodes CSASIHDVDPGKAFF.

This clonotype was counted many times. The rearrangement uses TRBV6-2 or TRBV6-3 and TRBJ2-6; no clear D. The CDR3 spans 17 residues. The V and J ends lost 6 bases and 2 bases respectively, with 17 bases between them. The germline CDR1 and CDR2 sequences are MNHEY and SVGEGT. In DNA, the CDR3 is TGTGCCAGCAGCTTTAAAGAGGTTTGGGCTGGGGCCAACGTCCTGACTTTC. Residues: CASSFKEVWAGANVLTF.

The chain carries TRBV2 and TRBJ2-7; D perhaps matches TRBD1 (6 bases). The V gene's germline CDR1 is SNHLY and CDR2 FYNNEI. The CDR3 totals 13 residues. V shed 7 bases and J shed 6 bases, with 16 bases lying between them. CDR3 loop: CASKQQGIGEQYF. The CDR3, as DNA: TGTGCCAGCAAGCAACAGGGAATTGGCGAGCAGTACTTC.

This clonotype was seen ten or more times. The V call is TRBV5-6, the J call TRBJ2-1; TRBD1 aligns across 7 bases. CDR3 length: 15 amino acids. Germline V gives CDR1 SGHDT, CDR2 YYEEEE. The trim removed 0 bases at V and 4 bases at J, leaving 4 bases unmatched. The CDR3 DNA reads as TGTGCCAGCAGCTTGGACAGGGGACCTTACAATGAGCAGTTCTTC. Amino acids: CASSLDRGPYNEQFF. Supplemented by reference TRBV5-6 and TRBJ2-1, the full variable domain reads DAGVTQSPTHLIKTRGQQVTLRCSPKSGHDTVSWYQQALGQGPQFIFQYYEEEERQRGNFPDRFSGHQFPNYSSELNVNALLLGDSALYLCASSLDRGPYNEQFFGPGTRLTVL.